Each of the 19 T cell receptor beta chains below was sequenced from the same sample in a study of CD8 T cells in Susac syndrome. Reverse transcription used roughly 0.5 to 1 ug RNA and random hexamers. Each CDR3 protein gets one entry after TCRdb re-called the immunoSEQ multiplex PCR reads with MiXCR. The table lists a few hundred thousand distinct CDR3 sequences, roughly nine tenths of them singletons. Material: CD8+ T cells from PBMCs. The receptors were sampled from a human donor with multiple sclerosis.

This chain links TRBV20-1 with TRBJ2-1; 7 bases line up with TRBD2. J gave up 4 bases and V 1 base, and 13 bases lay outside the gene matches. Germline V gene lookup returns CDR1 DFQATT and CDR2 SNEGSKA (reference sequence). CDR3 length: 17 amino acids. The CDR3 reads CSARGPRLAYNYNEQFF. The CDR3, as DNA: TGCAGTGCTAGAGGTCCCAGACTAGCCTACAATTACAATGAGCAGTTCTTC.

The rearrangement uses TRBV24-1 and TRBJ2-1; maybe TRBD2 (6 bases). Trimming shortened V by 6 bases and J by 7 bases, and 9 bases separated the two germline ends. Germline loops: CDR1 KGHDR, CDR2 SFDVKD. This CDR3 spans 12 amino acids. CDR3 sequence reads: CATSRGWNEQFF. CDR3 nucleotide sequence: TGTGCCACCAGTCGGGGGTGGAATGAGCAGTTCTTC.

The chain has TRBV7-9 and TRBJ1-1, with unresolved D. The ends were cut back, 5 bases at V and 3 bases at J, with 7 bases in the middle. The CDR3 is made up of 12 amino acids. Germline V gene lookup returns CDR1 SEHNR and CDR2 FQNEAQ (reference sequence). The DNA of the CDR3 is TGTGCCAGCAGCCCCATGCACACTGAAGCTTTCTTT. Its translation is CASSPMHTEAFF.

The gene calls are TRBV7-9 and TRBJ2-1, with a possible D match to TRBD2 (6 bases). V lost 4 bases, J lost 8 bases, and 9 bases lay in between. Germline CDR1 SEHNR, CDR2 FQNEAQ (reference sequence). There are 12 residues in the CDR3. This CDR3 reads CASSSGLHEQFF. The CDR3 coding sequence is TGTGCCAGCAGCTCCGGACTACATGAGCAGTTCTTC.

This CDR3 reads CASIPRGRTEAFF. In DNA form, the CDR3 reads TGTGCCAGTATCCCCAGGGGGCGGACTGAAGCTTTCTTT. The J gene is TRBJ1-1, the V gene TRBV19; 8 positions agree with TRBD1. Germline CDR1 LNHDA, CDR2 SQIVND (reference sequence). V lost 7 bases to trimming and J lost 5 bases; unmatched junction nucleotides: 6. The CDR3 covers 13 residues.

V gene TRBV4-2 combines with J gene TRBJ2-1; D remains ambiguous. CDR3 size: 16 residues. Germline-derived CDR1 and CDR2 are LGHNA and YNFKEQ. V shed 2 bases and J shed 6 bases, with 17 bases lying between them. The chain's CDR3 is CASSQPFEFDLNEQFF. CDR3 in DNA: TGTGCCAGCAGCCAACCCTTCGAGTTCGACCTCAATGAGCAGTTCTTC.

The CDR3 protein is CASSLALTDQRGYTF. The CDR3 nucleotides read TGTGCCAGCAGTTTAGCCCTAACAGACCAGAGGGGCTACACCTTC. The genes are TRBV12-3 or TRBV12-4 and TRBJ1-2; no definite D call. V gave up 0 bases and J gave up 8 bases, with 16 bases separating them. CDR3 length: 15 amino acids.

The chain has TRBV20-1 and TRBJ2-7; 12 bases agree with TRBD2. V lost 6 bases to trimming and J lost 4 bases; unmatched junction nucleotides: 10. There are 15 residues in the CDR3. Germline loops: CDR1 DFQATT, CDR2 SNEGSKA (reference sequence). CDR3 DNA: TGCAGTGCCACCCGACTAGCGGGAGCATGGTACGAGCAGTACTTC. The encoded protein is CSATRLAGAWYEQYF.

The chain couples TRBV7-9 to TRBJ2-7; D is possibly TRBD2 (6 bases). Between the trimmed V and J ends, which lost 0 bases and 5 bases, there was a span of 8 bases. The CDR3 consists of 13 residues. From germline, CDR1 is SEHNR and CDR2 FQNEAQ (reference sequence). DNA of the CDR3: TGTGCCAGCAGCTTAGCCGGGGGTCACGAGCAGTACTTC. Protein: CASSLAGGHEQYF.

The rearrangement links TRBV12-3 or TRBV12-4 to TRBJ2-2, with D unresolved. Trimming pared 5 bases from V and 7 bases from J, leaving 8 bases between. CDR3 length: 12 amino acids. The CDR3 sequence is CASSPLGGELFF. The CDR3 DNA sequence: TGTGCCAGCAGTCCCCTTGGCGGGGAGCTGTTTTTT.

This clonotype has only one observation. V and J are TRBV30 and TRBJ2-5, with TRBD1 matching over 7 bases. CDR3 length: 14 residues. In germline, CDR1 is GTSNPN, CDR2 SVGIG (reference sequence). Unmatched junction bases numbered 4, after V lost 2 bases and J lost 1 base. For the CDR3, the DNA is TGTGCCTGGAGTCCGGGACAGACCCAAGAGACCCAGTACTTC. It is translated as CAWSPGQTQETQYF. The entire variable domain, with the rest obtained from reference TRBV30 and TRBJ2-5, is as follows: SQTIHQWPATLVQPVGSPLSLECTVEGTSNPNLYWYRQAAGRGLQLLFYSVGIGQISSEVPQNLSASRPQDRQFILSSKKLLLSDSGFYLCAWSPGQTQETQYFGPGTRLLVL.

The chain recombines TRBV20-1 with TRBJ2-7; perhaps TRBD2 as D (6 bases). The CDR3 extends over 13 amino acids. Germline CDR1 DFQATT, CDR2 SNEGSKA (reference sequence). V lost 6 bases to trimming and J lost 3 bases, with 15 bases between them. CDR3 amino acids: CSAQAMGGYEQYF. For the CDR3, the DNA is TGCAGTGCCCAAGCGATGGGAGGCTACGAGCAGTACTTC.

The chain is built from TRBV15 and TRBJ2-1; D is unresolved. The CDR3 contains 13 residues. Germline CDR1 is LNHNV and CDR2 is YYDKDF (reference sequence). V was pared by 0 bases and J by 9 bases, with 9 bases between. This CDR3 reads CATSREGWGEQFF. The DNA of the CDR3 is TGTGCCACCAGCAGAGAGGGTTGGGGTGAGCAGTTCTTC. The full variable domain, with the rest looked up from reference TRBV15 and TRBJ2-1, is DAMVIQNPRYQVTQFGKPVTLSCSQTLNHNVMYWYQQKSSQAPKLLFHYYDKDFNNEADTPDNFQSRRPNTSFCFLDIRSPGLGDTAMYLCATSREGWGEQFFGPGTRLTVL.

The chain recombines TRBV6-2 or TRBV6-3 with TRBJ2-7, with TRBD2 identical over 11 bases. CDR3 length: 16 amino acids. Germline values: CDR1 MNHEY, CDR2 SVGEGT. The junction had 6 bases not matched to a gene; V was cut back by 5 bases and J by 0 bases. The CDR3 protein is CASSTTSGSGSYEQYF. The CDR3 DNA follows: TGTGCCAGCAGTACAACTAGCGGGAGCGGCTCCTACGAGCAGTACTTC.

V usage is TRBV7-8 and J usage is TRBJ1-2; TRBD1 might be the D (6 bases). V lost 1 base, J lost 4 bases, and 22 bases lay in between. Germline CDR1 SGHVS, CDR2 FQNEAQ. The CDR3 extends over 18 amino acids. The CDR3 bases are TGTGCCAGCAGCTTAGTGGCTGTAGTAGGGGGGAACCGCTATGGCTACACCTTC. Translating gives CASSLVAVVGGNRYGYTF.

This chain connects TRBV7-8 to TRBJ1-4; perhaps TRBD1 as D (6 bases). The CDR3 extends over 15 amino acids. The germline V gene has CDR1 SGHVS and CDR2 FQNEAQ. The V end lost 5 bases, the J end lost 8 bases, and 18 bases lay between the germline ends. The CDR3 spells CASSPRARGGEKLFF. The DNA of the CDR3 is TGTGCCAGCAGCCCCCGAGCCAGGGGTGGCGAAAAACTGTTTTTT.

V usage is TRBV14 and J usage is TRBJ1-6; D is ambiguous. Deletions cut 1 base from V and 4 bases from J, with 5 bases between. The length of the CDR3 is 14 residues. Germline V lookup: CDR1 SGHDN, CDR2 FVKESK. The CDR3 reads CASSQAGYNSPLHF. The CDR3 DNA reads as TGTGCCAGCAGCCAAGCTGGGTATAATTCACCCCTCCACTTT.

This sequence joins TRBV9 and TRBJ2-7, with D possibly matching TRBD1 (6 bases). In germline, CDR1 is SGDLS, CDR2 YYNGEE. The V gene lost 0 bases and the J gene lost 2 bases, with 9 bases spanning the gap. CDR3 length: 14 residues. The CDR3 DNA reads TGTGCCAGCAGCGTAGGAGGGACACCCTACGAGCAGTACTTC. This codes for CASSVGGTPYEQYF.

This chain uses TRBV29-1 with TRBJ2-7; D not certain. V was cut by 4 bases and J by 6 bases, with 10 bases left in between. Germline V gene lookup returns CDR1 SQVTM and CDR2 ANQGSEA. The CDR3 extends over 11 amino acids. The CDR3 reads CSVVSLSEQYF. DNA of the CDR3: TGCAGCGTTGTTTCTCTGAGCGAGCAGTACTTC.